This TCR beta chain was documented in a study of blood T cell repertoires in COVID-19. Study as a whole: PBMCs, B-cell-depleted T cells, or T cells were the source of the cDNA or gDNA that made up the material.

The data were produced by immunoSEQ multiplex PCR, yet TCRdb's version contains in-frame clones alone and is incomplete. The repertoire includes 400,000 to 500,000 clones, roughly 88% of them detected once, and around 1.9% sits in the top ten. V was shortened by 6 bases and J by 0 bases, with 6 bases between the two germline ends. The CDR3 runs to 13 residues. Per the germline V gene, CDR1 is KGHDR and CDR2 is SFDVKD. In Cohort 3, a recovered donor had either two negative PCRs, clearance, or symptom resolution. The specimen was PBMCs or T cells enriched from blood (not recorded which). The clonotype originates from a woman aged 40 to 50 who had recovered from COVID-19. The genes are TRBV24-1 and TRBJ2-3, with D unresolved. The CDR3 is CATSQESTDTQYF. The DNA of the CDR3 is TGTGCCACCAGTCAGGAAAGCACAGATACGCAGTATTTT.